This TCR beta chain was found in a study of vaccination effects on CD4 cells after COVID-19. Whole-study context: Every participant took two doses of the BNT162b2 or mRNA-1273 vaccine.

CDR1 and CDR2 from the germline V gene are MNHNY and SVGAGI (reference sequence). The germline V and J ends were trimmed by 6 bases and 1 base, with 19 bases remaining between them. The CDR3 is made up of 17 amino acids. This clone was seen a handful of times. What it recognizes is unknown. The repertoire was sequenced with immunoSEQ multiplex PCR; TCRdb's copy has only in-frame clones and lacks some. The sample lists some 68,000 clones, over 65% occurring once. Findings and limits, study-wide: Marked clonal contraction was seen in infection- and vaccine-induced clones late after vaccination. Few convalescent patients were included, and no early post-infection timepoints were sampled.

Expansion with viral peptide pools was applied to antigen-specific CD4+ T cells by the ViraFEST assay prior to sequencing. The culture ran for roughly ten days before CD4+ T cells were isolated. All vaccine recipients tested negative for nucleocapsid antibodies and had never contracted SARS-CoV-2 infection. Half of the medium was exchanged for IL-2 medium on both days 3 and 7. This clonotype originated in a human donor who received a COVID-19 vaccine. The chain links TRBV6-6 to TRBJ1-5; D is possibly TRBD1 (6 bases). The sample here was CD4+ T cells from PBMCs cultured with HCoV-OC43 spike peptides, taken before COVID-19 vaccination. As to subset: HCoV-OC43 spike overlapping peptide pool stimulation. As DNA, the CDR3 is TGTGCCAGCAGCCGAGCCAGGGGAGTAATAAGCAATCAGCCCCAGCATTTT. This encodes CASSRARGVISNQPQHF.